The 32 T cell receptor beta chains below were found in one sample sequenced in a study of cytomegalovirus exposure and HLA in healthy donors. PCR involved 60 Vbeta and 13 Jbeta primers. Sequencing was performed with immunoSEQ multiplex PCR; in TCRdb, only in-frame clones are kept and a portion is missing. Counted here are approximately 130,000 clones, around 80% occurring once; the ten biggest clones make up roughly 10%. Material for sequencing was PBMCs. The receptor set was obtained from a woman aged 50 to 60 in good health and CMV-seropositive.

J is TRBJ1-1 and V is TRBV6-6, with TRBD1 matching over 8 bases. V was pared by 3 bases and J by 3 bases, with 6 bases of the junction left unmatched. The germline V gene has CDR1 MNHNY and CDR2 SVGAGI (reference sequence). This CDR3 is 15 amino acids long. The CDR3 DNA is TGTGCCAGCAGTTATCACCAGACAGGGGACACTGAAGCTTTCTTT. Translating gives CASSYHQTGDTEAFF.

This clone has only one observation. This sequence joins TRBV6-5 and TRBJ2-2, with D perhaps matching TRBD1 (5 bases). The CDR3 has 14 residues. The germline CDR1 and CDR2 sequences are MNHEY and SVGAGI. Trimming removed 6 bases from V and 5 bases from J, with 13 bases in between. In DNA form, the CDR3 reads TGTGCCAGCAGAGACTTCAGGGTTACCGGGGAGCTGTTTTTT. Amino acids: CASRDFRVTGELFF.

V gene TRBV18 combines with J gene TRBJ2-3, with TRBD2 matching 7 bases. The V and J ends lost 6 bases and 4 bases, in that order; junction bases with no gene match: 10. Germline lookup yields CDR1 KGHSH and CDR2 LQKENI. The CDR3 spans 15 residues. In DNA form, the CDR3 reads TGTGCCAGCTCTCGAAGGGCGGGAGTGGCAGATACGCAGTATTTT. Translation gives CASSRRAGVADTQYF.

The rearrangement joins TRBV5-5 to TRBJ2-7; D is undetermined. Trimming cost V 5 bases and J 0 bases, with 3 bases left between them. CDR1 and CDR2 (germline): SGHKS, YYEKEE (reference sequence). The CDR3 runs to 11 residues. CDR3 sequence reads: CASSHSYEQYF. DNA for the CDR3: TGTGCCAGCAGTCACTCCTACGAGCAGTACTTC.

The chain has TRBV7-2 and TRBJ2-3, with a possible D match to TRBD2 (5 bases). CDR3 length: 13 residues. With 5 bases removed from V and 8 bases from J, the gap between germline ends came to 14 bases. Germline V lookup: CDR1 SGHTA, CDR2 FQGNSA. The CDR3 DNA is TGTGCCAGCAGCCCGATCACGGCGGGTACGCAGTATTTT. Residues: CASSPITAGTQYF. Combining the CDR3 with reference TRBV7-2 and TRBJ2-3 gives the whole variable domain GAGVSQSPSNKVTEKGKDVELRCDPISGHTALYWYRQSLGQGLEFLIYFQGNSAPDKSGLPSDRFSAERTGGSVSTLTIQRTQQEDSAVYLCASSPITAGTQYFGPGTRLTVL.

The rearrangement links TRBV28 to TRBJ2-1, with TRBD1 matching 8 bases. The V gene end was trimmed by 6 bases and the J gene end by 9 bases; junction bases not matched to a gene: 13. The V gene's germline CDR1 is MDHEN and CDR2 SYDVKM. This CDR3 is 15 amino acids long. CDR3 protein: CASSGGRGQVSEQFF. Here the CDR3 DNA reads TGTGCCAGCAGCGGGGGCAGGGGGCAGGTCAGTGAGCAGTTCTTC. Full variable domain (remainder filled in from reference TRBV28 and TRBJ2-1): DVKVTQSSRYLVKRTGEKVFLECVQDMDHENMFWYRQDPGLGLRLIYFSYDVKMKEKGDIPEGYSVSREKKERFSLILESASTNQTSMYLCASSGGRGQVSEQFFGPGTRLTVL.

The chain has TRBV27 and TRBJ1-6, with 7 bases matching TRBD1. In germline, CDR1 is MNHEY, CDR2 SMNVEV (reference sequence). The CDR3 contains 15 residues. V was clipped by 6 bases and J by 6 bases; unmatched bases: 8. The CDR3 DNA is TGTGCCAGCAGCTGGGACAGCCTCGCTAATTCACCCCTCCACTTT. Its protein is CASSWDSLANSPLHF.

The table lists this clone with a few counts. The chain recombines TRBV11-2 with TRBJ2-5, with 9 bases identical to TRBD1. The closer fit of TRBJ2-7 to the DNA end suggests the J call may be wrong. CDR3 size: 16 residues. CDR1 SGHAT and CDR2 FQNNGV come from the germline V gene. CDR3: CASSILSGTGSYEQYF. CDR3 nucleotides: TGTGCCAGCAGCATCTTATCCGGGACAGGGTCCTACGAGCAGTACTTC.

The chain uses TRBV30 and TRBJ2-5; TRBD2 is a possible D gene (5 bases). The germline V and J ends were trimmed by 2 bases and 4 bases, with 11 bases remaining between them. From germline, CDR1 is GTSNPN and CDR2 SVGIG (reference sequence). The CDR3 contains 13 residues. CDR3 protein: CAWSRGGGETQYF. The CDR3 DNA reads TGTGCCTGGAGTAGAGGTGGAGGAGAGACCCAGTACTTC.

The chain is built from TRBV4-3 and TRBJ2-1; the match to TRBD2 covers 9 bases. Unmatched junction bases numbered 4, after V lost 1 base and J lost 6 bases. The CDR3 contains 15 residues. The germline CDR1 and CDR2 sequences are LGHNA and YSLEER. The CDR3 protein is CASSQGAGGPNEQFF. The CDR3 DNA reads TGCGCCAGCAGCCAAGGGGCGGGAGGGCCCAATGAGCAGTTCTTC.

The CDR3 DNA follows: TGTGCCAGCATGCCCGGACTAGCGGGAGCGGGGGAGCAGTACTTC. It yields the protein CASMPGLAGAGEQYF. The chain uses TRBV2 and TRBJ2-7; 13 nucleotides align to TRBD2. V lost 7 bases to trimming and J lost 7 bases; unmatched junction nucleotides: 10. This CDR3 region has 15 residues. The germline V gene encodes CDR1 SNHLY and CDR2 FYNNEI.

The chain couples TRBV2 to TRBJ1-5; D ambiguous. Per the germline V gene, CDR1 is SNHLY and CDR2 is FYNNEI. V was trimmed by 3 bases and J by 10 bases, leaving 22 bases between them. CDR3 length: 16 amino acids. The CDR3 region has the DNA TGTGCCAGCAGTGATCCGCCGGAGGCTGGTTCGTTACCCCAGCATTTT. It encodes CASSDPPEAGSLPQHF.

This clone was seen a handful of times. The V gene is TRBV18, the J gene TRBJ1-6, with 9 bases that match TRBD1. In germline, CDR1 is KGHSH, CDR2 LQKENI. CDR3 length equals 15 residues. The V segment lost 6 bases and the J segment 10 bases; nucleotides outside the gene matches: 10. The chain's CDR3 is CASSAGTGWNSPLHF. Written as DNA, the CDR3 is TGTGCCAGCTCCGCCGGGACAGGGTGGAACTCACCCCTCCACTTT.

This clone has more than one count but fewer than ten. The chain uses TRBV5-1 and TRBJ2-3, with a weak D call TRBD1 (6 bases). Looked up from germline, CDR1 is SGHRS and CDR2 is YFSETQ. Trimming took off 4 bases at V and 3 bases at J, with 12 bases between the two ends. There are 14 residues in the CDR3. CDR3 sequence: CASSQDRTTDTQYF. The CDR3 DNA reads as TGCGCCAGCAGCCAGGACAGAACTACAGATACGCAGTATTTT. Drawing the rest from reference TRBV5-1 and TRBJ2-3, the complete variable domain is KAGVTQTPRYLIKTRGQQVTLSCSPISGHRSVSWYQQTPGQGLQFLFEYFSETQRNKGNFPGRFSGRQFSNSRSEMNVSTLELGDSALYLCASSQDRTTDTQYFGPGTRLTVL.

This clone showed up just a few times. This chain links TRBV9 with TRBJ2-5; tentatively, D is TRBD2 (6 bases). The CDR3 sequence is 15 residues long. V was cut by 0 bases and J by 0 bases, with 9 bases left in between. The V gene's germline CDR1 is SGDLS and CDR2 YYNGEE. The CDR3 loop reads CASSVAGVNQETQYF. As DNA, the CDR3 is TGTGCCAGCAGCGTAGCGGGGGTTAACCAAGAGACCCAGTACTTC.

This chain connects TRBV5-1 to TRBJ2-6; tentatively, D is TRBD1 (6 bases). V lost 7 bases and J lost 2, with 10 bases in between. The CDR3 covers 14 residues. Germline CDR1 is SGHRS and CDR2 is YFSETQ. CDR3 residues: CASQQGAGANVLTF. CDR3 sequence (DNA): TGCGCCAGCCAACAGGGAGCTGGGGCCAACGTCCTGACTTTC.

Note on this clone: This same CDR3 is encoded by further DNA sequences in the sample. CDR3 bases: TGCGCCAGCAGTCGGACTAGCGGGAGTTACGAGCAGTACTTC. This gives the protein CASSRTSGSYEQYF. The rearrangement links TRBV5-1 to TRBJ2-7, with TRBD2 matching over 13 bases. Germline CDR1 and CDR2: SGHRS and YFSETQ. The length of the CDR3 is 14 residues. The junction had 3 bases not matched to a gene; V was cut back by 5 bases and J by 4 bases.

The genes are TRBV19 and TRBJ1-1; weak D call: TRBD1 (5 bases). CDR1 is LNHDA and CDR2 is SQIVND in the germline V gene (reference sequence). Trimming left V 10 bases short and J 6 bases short, with 24 bases between. This CDR3 spans 15 amino acids. The CDR3 DNA reads as TGTGCCACCGGGGGGACCGCCGGCGGACGGGCTGAAGCTTTCTTT. As protein: CATGGTAGGRAEAFF.

The chain links TRBV4-1 to TRBJ2-4; TRBD1 might be the D (6 bases). The CDR3 consists of 14 residues. Trimming cost V 2 bases and J 1 base, with 6 bases left between them. Germline V CDR1 and CDR2: MGHRA, YSYEKL. The CDR3, as DNA: TGCGCCAGCAGCCAACAGGGGGCCAAAAACATTCAGTACTTC. Encoded protein: CASSQQGAKNIQYF.

The chain links TRBV5-1 to TRBJ1-1; D perhaps matches TRBD1 (5 bases). Germline CDR1 and CDR2: SGHRS and YFSETQ. V was clipped by 2 bases and J by 5 bases, with 7 bases between them. The CDR3 covers 12 residues. DNA for the CDR3: TGCGCCAGCAGCTTTCGGGGGACTGAAGCTTTCTTT. Protein sequence: CASSFRGTEAFF.

This clone was counted between two and nine times. The CDR3: CASSSRLAGGDEQYF. DNA of the CDR3: TGTGCCAGTAGTTCCCGACTAGCGGGAGGGGATGAGCAGTACTTC. The J gene is TRBJ2-7, the V gene TRBV19; 14 nucleotides line up with TRBD2. J lost 7 bases, V lost 5 bases, and 7 bases had no gene match. CDR1 and CDR2 (germline): LNHDA, SQIVND (reference sequence). The CDR3 consists of 15 residues.

The chain recombines TRBV6-5 with TRBJ2-1, with a possible D match to TRBD1 (6 bases). The CDR3 length is 16 residues. The germline V and J ends were trimmed by 4 bases and 7 bases, with 20 bases remaining between them. Germline V gene sequence: CDR1 MNHEY, CDR2 SVGAGI. The CDR3 loop reads CASSSLTGPRGNEQFF. The CDR3 DNA reads as TGTGCCAGCAGTTCTCTAACAGGGCCGCGCGGGAATGAGCAGTTCTTC.

The genes are TRBV10-3 and TRBJ1-1; D is possibly TRBD1 (6 bases). The CDR3 loop spans 13 amino acids. Germline V gives CDR1 ENHRY, CDR2 SYGVKD. V was cut by 7 bases and J by 10 bases, with 19 bases left in between. CDR3 in amino acids: CAINRRRGGLAFF. The CDR3 bases are TGTGCCATCAACCGCCGCAGAGGGGGATTAGCTTTCTTT.

V is TRBV9 and J is TRBJ2-5, with 9 bases that match TRBD2. The V segment lost 4 bases and the J segment 4 bases; nucleotides outside the gene matches: 14. The length of the CDR3 is 17 residues. The germline CDR1 and CDR2 sequences are SGDLS and YYNGEE. CDR3 amino acids: CASSPVGTSIPPETQYF. CDR3 bases: TGTGCCAGCAGCCCAGTGGGGACTAGCATCCCACCAGAGACCCAGTACTTC. Filled out from reference TRBV9 and TRBJ2-5, the complete variable domain reads DSGVTQTPKHLITATGQRVTLRCSPRSGDLSVYWYQQSLDQGLQFLIQYYNGEERAKGNILERFSAQQFPDLHSELNLSSLELGDSALYFCASSPVGTSIPPETQYFGPGTRLLVL.

This chain connects TRBV7-3 to TRBJ2-1; D possibly corresponds to TRBD2 (5 bases). Trimming removed 0 bases at V and 2 bases at J, with 8 bases between. This CDR3 has 15 residues. CDR1 and CDR2 from the germline V gene are SGHTA and FQGTGA. DNA of the CDR3: TGTGCCAGCAGCTTAACGAGCGGACCCTACAATGAGCAGTTCTTC. This gives the protein CASSLTSGPYNEQFF.

The rearrangement uses TRBV5-6 and TRBJ1-4; perhaps TRBD1 as D (5 bases). The CDR3 covers 13 residues. The V end was cut by 5 bases, the J end by 10 bases, with 15 bases between. Germline CDR1 and CDR2: SGHDT and YYEEEE. CDR3 amino acids: CASSQGQGLKLFF. CDR3 DNA sequence: TGTGCCAGCAGTCAAGGGCAGGGTTTAAAACTGTTTTTT.

This rearrangement joins TRBV25-1 to TRBJ2-3, with D unresolved. The ends were cut back, 1 base at V and 2 bases at J, with 10 bases in the middle. Germline assignment: CDR1 MGHDK and CDR2 SYGVNS. The CDR3 has 15 residues. The chain's CDR3 is CASSELGGFTDTQYF. Here the CDR3 DNA reads TGTGCCAGCAGTGAATTAGGCGGATTCACAGATACGCAGTATTTT.

This sequence joins TRBV29-1 and TRBJ2-3; D is possibly TRBD2 (6 bases). Germline CDR1 SQVTM, CDR2 ANQGSEA. The CDR3 is 15 amino acids. V was cut by 6 bases and J by 0 bases, with 16 bases left in between. Here the CDR3 reads CSVLGTSLSTDTQYF. In DNA, the CDR3 is TGCAGCGTCCTCGGGACTTCTCTTAGCACAGATACGCAGTATTTT.

This chain joins TRBV7-9 and TRBJ2-5; D ambiguous. CDR1 SEHNR and CDR2 FQNEAQ come from the germline V gene (reference sequence). V lost 2 bases and J 7 bases, leaving 17 bases between the germline ends. The CDR3 has 15 residues. The CDR3 nucleotides are TGTGCCAGCAGCTTAATGAGCCCCGTCTCCGGGACCCAGTACTTC. Amino acids: CASSLMSPVSGTQYF. The full variable domain, completed using reference TRBV7-9 and TRBJ2-5, is DTGVSQNPRHKITKRGQNVTFRCDPISEHNRLYWYRQTLGQGPEFLTYFQNEAQLEKSRLLSDRFSAERPKGSFSTLEIQRTEQGDSAMYLCASSLMSPVSGTQYFGPGTRLLVL.

V is TRBV7-8 and J is TRBJ1-2; 7 positions match TRBD1. Germline assignment: CDR1 SGHVS and CDR2 FQNEAQ. Trimming at V came to 8 bases and at J to 6 bases, leaving 15 bases not matched to a gene. The CDR3 spans 15 residues. In DNA, the CDR3 is TGTGCCAGCGCGATGCTGGGCCAGGGGGTGGATGGCTACACCTTC. Translated: CASAMLGQGVDGYTF. Variable domain in full (rest from reference TRBV7-8 and TRBJ1-2): GAGVSQSPRYKVAKRGQDVALRCDPISGHVSLFWYQQALGQGPEFLTYFQNEAQLDKSGLPSDRFFAERPEGSVSTLKIQRTQQEDSAVYLCASAMLGQGVDGYTFGSGTRLTVV.

V and J are TRBV27 and TRBJ2-1; the match to TRBD2 covers 12 bases. Germline loops: CDR1 MNHEY, CDR2 SMNVEV (reference sequence). V lost 2 bases, J lost 7 bases, and 12 bases stayed unmatched. CDR3 length: 18 amino acids. The CDR3 loop is CASSLGNLGTSGWNEQFF. The DNA for the CDR3 is TGTGCCAGCAGTTTAGGAAACCTCGGGACTAGCGGGTGGAATGAGCAGTTCTTC.

The chain uses TRBV18 and TRBJ2-2, with D possibly matching TRBD1 (5 bases). The CDR3 runs 15 residues. Germline CDR1 reads KGHSH; CDR2 reads LQKENI. Trimming took 4 bases from V and 2 from J, leaving 11 bases between them. CDR3 nucleotide sequence: TGTGCCAGCTCACGCAGCAGGGTCAACACCGGGGAGCTGTTTTTT. Its protein product is CASSRSRVNTGELFF.